This T cell receptor beta chain was found in a study of post-analysis software for immune sequencing data. Findings and caveats of the study: About 5 TRBV segments (TRBV5-6, TRBV5-1 and TRBV20-1 among them) occurred more frequently in patients than in controls. When the samples were clustered directly with F measure, those that had been prepared in the same batch showed strong co-clustering. For normalized Chao1 diversity, multiple sclerosis patients scored significantly lower than controls did.

The library was made from cDNA and included unique molecular identifiers. Each batch of about 0.85 to 10 million T cells produced 500,000 to 550,000 cDNA molecules. TCRdb passed the PCR reads through MiXCR, listing each CDR3 protein once. The sample contains a few hundred thousand distinct CDR3 sequences, less than 40% of which appear only once. CDR3 size: 12 residues. Germline V CDR1 and CDR2: DFQATT, SNEGSKA (reference sequence). The V end lost 3 bases, the J end lost 5 bases, and 10 bases lay between the germline ends. This clonotype was observed a handful of times. What it recognizes is unknown. Sequencing used blood. This clonotype was obtained from a girl aged 10-17 years with multiple sclerosis. The chain carries TRBV20-1 and TRBJ2-5; D unclear. As DNA, the CDR3 is TGCAGTGCTAGTGGAGAATGGGAGACCCAGTACTTC. This encodes CSASGEWETQYF.